Below, 26 T cell receptor beta chains from the same sample are listed, as sequenced in a study of regulatory T cells in long-lasting Graves disease (dated by TCRdb to about 2021). Libraries were built with multiplex PCR. The listed sequencing device is Illumina HiSeq 4000. TCR beta libraries were built with iRepertoire HTBI primers and Arm-PCR amplification of CDR3 regions. The public reads were reprocessed in TCRdb via fastp at Q25 and MiXCR, keeping in-frame beta chains. Each record represents a unique CDR3 protein, reported with the most common genes and DNA among its rows. A total of 600,000 to 650,000 distinct CDR3 sequences appear in this sample, approximately 15% of them only once. The ten largest account for 15% to 20% of the sample. The time point label here, explained by the study, means: newly diagnosed GD, antithyroid drugs for less than 3 months. For both TCR sequencing and RNA sequencing, RNA was extracted from PBMCs using TRIzol.

These data also featured in a second study, about T cells in Graves' hyperthyroidism and ophthalmopathy.

The sample in question was peripheral blood mononuclear cells (PBMCs), obtained at new diagnosis, from a patient treated with antithyroid drugs. These receptors originate from a woman in her twenties or thirties with Graves disease. Donor details come from another sample of the same person, matched by shared clones.

In its sample, this clonotype was seen a few times. This chain uses TRBV19 with TRBJ2-1; TRBD2 is a possible D gene (6 bases). V was shortened by 8 bases and J by 5 bases, with 13 bases between the two germline ends. The germline V gene has CDR1 LNHDA and CDR2 SQIVND (reference sequence). The CDR3 loop spans 13 amino acids. The CDR3 loop reads CASGRERNNEQFF. CDR3 DNA: TGTGCCAGTGGACGGGAGAGGAACAATGAGCAGTTCTTC.

This clonotype has ten or more counts. The chain uses TRBV12-3 or TRBV12-4 and TRBJ2-1; TRBD1 matches at 8 bases. The CDR3 runs 15 residues. The V and J ends lost 4 bases and 4 bases, in that order; junction bases with no gene match: 6. The CDR3 region is CASSYSGGGYNEQFF. DNA of the CDR3: TGTGCCAGCAGTTATTCAGGGGGCGGGTACAATGAGCAGTTCTTC.

As for this clonotype: A single base separates this from a much larger clone, so it may be a read error. This chain joins TRBV27 and TRBJ1-1; 7 positions agree with TRBD1. This CDR3 has 16 amino acids. Germline V gives CDR1 MNHEY, CDR2 SMNVEV (reference sequence). The CDR3 loop is CASSFYRQGGNAEAFF. In DNA form, the CDR3 reads TGTGCCAGCAGTTTTTATCGCCAGGGGGGGAACGCTGAAGCTTTCTTT.

This clonotype came up many times. This chain connects TRBV24-1 to TRBJ1-1; D ambiguous. The CDR3 loop spans 13 amino acids. Germline V gene lookup returns CDR1 KGHDR and CDR2 SFDVKD. Trimming took off 8 bases at V and 3 bases at J, with 12 bases between the two ends. The CDR3 DNA reads TGTGCCACCATTAGGTGGTTAGACACTGAAGCTTTCTTT. This translates into CATIRWLDTEAFF.

V gene TRBV28 combines with J gene TRBJ2-4, with 10 nucleotides matching TRBD2. CDR1 and CDR2 (germline): MDHEN, SYDVKM. The CDR3 has 15 residues. Losses at the gene ends were 3 bases for V and 4 bases for J; bases not matched to a gene: 3. The CDR3 bases are TGTGCCAGCAGTTTGTTACTAGCGGGGAAAAACATTCAGTACTTC. As protein: CASSLLLAGKNIQYF.

In this sample, this clonotype turned up many times. The V and J genes are TRBV7-9 and TRBJ2-1; 13 nucleotides agree with TRBD2. Germline V gene sequence: CDR1 SEHNR, CDR2 FQNEAQ (reference sequence). V gave up 4 bases and J gave up 7 bases; unmatched junction bases: 13. CDR3 length: 18 amino acids. The CDR3 DNA sequence: TGTGCCAGCAGCTGGGTGAGGACTAGCGGGAGAATGGGGAATGAGCAGTTCTTC. Its translation is CASSWVRTSGRMGNEQFF.

The chain employs TRBV4-1 and TRBJ1-1, with 8 nucleotides matching TRBD1. After removal of 3 bases from V and 11 bases from J, the junction contained 17 bases not matched to a gene. CDR1 is MGHRA and CDR2 is YSYEKL in the germline V gene. This CDR3 has 16 amino acids. The CDR3 is CASSQYSGTGSVVAFF. As DNA, the CDR3 is TGCGCCAGCAGCCAGTACTCCGGGACAGGAAGCGTAGTGGCTTTCTTT.

This clonotype was recorded at least ten times. The chain joins TRBV6-1 to TRBJ2-2, with 11 positions matching TRBD2. The trim removed 8 bases at V and 0 bases at J, leaving 11 bases unmatched. The CDR3 is 18 amino acids. Germline CDR1 MNHNS, CDR2 SASEGT. CDR3 DNA: TGTGCCAGCGCCCCAAGTTTAGCGGGAGGGCCGAACACCGGGGAGCTGTTTTTT. Translation: CASAPSLAGGPNTGELFF.

This clonotype appeared many times. This rearrangement joins TRBV28 to TRBJ2-7; D is ambiguous. There are 12 residues in the CDR3. Germline V gene lookup returns CDR1 MDHEN and CDR2 SYDVKM. Trimming stripped 7 bases from V and 0 bases from J, with 7 bases between. This chain's CDR3 is CASNEISYEQYF. In nucleotides, the CDR3 is TGTGCCAGCAATGAAATCTCCTACGAGCAGTACTTC.

The V call is TRBV2, the J call TRBJ2-1; no reliable D call. The CDR3 totals 14 residues. V lost 2 bases and J 6 bases, leaving 11 bases between the germline ends. Germline values: CDR1 SNHLY, CDR2 FYNNEI. In DNA form, the CDR3 reads TGTGCCAGCAGTGAACTAAAGGTCTCCAATGAGCAGTTCTTC. Translating it yields CASSELKVSNEQFF.

In DNA, the CDR3 is TGTGCCAGCACCACAGGGGGGGCATACAATGAGCAGTTCTTC. Amino acids: CASTTGGAYNEQFF. V is TRBV4-2 and J is TRBJ2-1, with a tentative D call TRBD1 (8 bases). CDR3 size: 14 residues. Deletions cut 7 bases from V and 4 bases from J, with 14 bases between. Germline CDR1 is LGHNA and CDR2 is YNFKEQ.

This clonotype was seen a few times. The rearrangement links TRBV20-1 to TRBJ1-2; D uncertain. The germline gives CDR1 DFQATT, CDR2 SNEGSKA (reference sequence). The V and J ends lost 5 bases and 7 bases respectively, with 11 bases between them. The CDR3 spans 11 residues. The CDR3 loop reads CSADANSGYTF. The CDR3 DNA is TGCAGTGCTGACGCTAATAGTGGCTACACCTTC.

This clonotype was observed a handful of times. The chain recombines TRBV7-3 with TRBJ2-6; tentatively, D is TRBD2 (6 bases). CDR1 SGHTA and CDR2 FQGTGA come from the germline V gene. V was cut by 6 bases and J by 0 bases, with 15 bases left in between. The CDR3 runs 17 residues. Here the CDR3 reads CASSRGFGVSGANVLTF. DNA of the CDR3: TGTGCCAGCAGTCGGGGGTTCGGCGTCTCTGGGGCCAACGTCCTGACTTTC.

This clonotype was counted a few times. V gene TRBV5-4 combines with J gene TRBJ2-7, with 7 bases matching TRBD2. Losses at the gene ends were 4 bases for V and 5 bases for J; bases not matched to a gene: 9. The CDR3 runs to 14 residues. Germline assignment: CDR1 SGHNT and CDR2 YYREEE (reference sequence). CDR3 amino acids: CASSGAGRDDEQYF. The CDR3 region has the DNA TGTGCCAGCAGCGGAGCGGGACGGGATGACGAGCAGTACTTC.

The sample holds many counts of this clonotype. The V gene is TRBV6-1, the J gene TRBJ1-1; possible D gene TRBD1, 6 bases. Germline V lookup: CDR1 MNHNS, CDR2 SASEGT. Trimming removed 3 bases from V and 5 bases from J, with 22 bases in between. This CDR3 comprises 17 residues. CDR3 sequence (DNA): TGTGCCAGCAGTGAGCTACAGGGAAAGGGCGGTAAGACTGAAGCTTTCTTT. Translation: CASSELQGKGGKTEAFF.

This chain links TRBV7-2 with TRBJ1-2, with D perhaps matching TRBD1 (6 bases). The germline V and J ends were trimmed by 1 base and 8 bases, with 17 bases remaining between them. The CDR3 is 15 amino acids. Germline loops: CDR1 SGHTA, CDR2 FQGNSA. The CDR3 here is CASSLEGTSQGGYTF. The CDR3 bases are TGTGCCAGCAGCTTAGAGGGGACATCTCAGGGGGGCTACACCTTC.

Many counts were recorded for this clonotype. This chain joins TRBV2 and TRBJ2-3; 12 nucleotides align to TRBD2. After removal of 4 bases from V and 5 bases from J, the junction contained 1 base not matched to a gene. Per the germline V gene, CDR1 is SNHLY and CDR2 is FYNNEI. The CDR3 consists of 14 residues. CDR3 amino acids: CASSGTSGKDTQYF. CDR3 nucleotide sequence: TGTGCCAGCAGTGGGACTAGCGGGAAAGATACGCAGTATTTT.

This clonotype was found many times. This chain uses TRBV7-2 with TRBJ2-7, with 9 bases identical to TRBD2. The germline V gene has CDR1 SGHTA and CDR2 FQGNSA. The length of the CDR3 is 15 residues. J was trimmed by 6 bases and V by 1 base; bases with no gene match: 7. In DNA, the CDR3 is TGTGCCAGCAGCTTAGTACGAGCGGGAGGATCCGAGCAGTACTTC. The encoded protein is CASSLVRAGGSEQYF.

V is TRBV27 and J is TRBJ1-6; D uncertain. The V and J ends lost 0 bases and 9 bases respectively, with 6 bases between them. This CDR3 contains 13 residues. Germline V gene lookup returns CDR1 MNHEY and CDR2 SMNVEV (reference sequence). The CDR3 region has the DNA TGTGCCAGCAGTTTATCGCACCTTTCACCCCTCCACTTT. This gives the protein CASSLSHLSPLHF.

This clonotype was seen ten or more times. The chain couples TRBV3-1 to TRBJ1-5; D is ambiguous. The germline V gene has CDR1 LGHDT and CDR2 YNNKEL (reference sequence). The germline V and J ends were trimmed by 4 bases and 4 bases, with 8 bases remaining between them. The CDR3 has 13 residues. CDR3 sequence (DNA): TGTGCCAGCAGCCTCAGTATTAATCAGCCCCAGCATTTT. Amino acid sequence: CASSLSINQPQHF.

This clonotype was seen repeatedly, ten times or more. The V gene is TRBV6-2 or TRBV6-3, the J gene TRBJ2-1; 7 nucleotides match TRBD2. The CDR3 is 14 residues long. With V trimmed by 2 bases and J by 7 bases, 5 bases remained unmatched. CDR1 MNHEY and CDR2 SVGEGT come from the germline V gene. The DNA of the CDR3 is TGTGCCAGCAGTTACGGGGGGGGGTGGAATGAGCAGTTCTTC. Translating it yields CASSYGGGWNEQFF.

This clonotype was recorded at least ten times. A read error may explain this, as a much larger clone is one base away. The gene calls are TRBV2 and TRBJ2-1; the D is unclear. The CDR3 totals 12 residues. Trimming pared 7 bases from V and 3 bases from J, leaving 7 bases between. The germline V gene has CDR1 SNHLY and CDR2 FYNNEI. In DNA, the CDR3 is TGTGCCAGCAAACAGAGCTACAATGAGCAGTTCTTC. Its translation: CASKQSYNEQFF.

This clonotype has a handful of counts. The rearrangement uses TRBV5-1 and TRBJ2-1; TRBD2 agrees at 7 bases. The CDR3 runs 14 residues. Germline CDR1 reads SGHRS; CDR2 reads YFSETQ. V gave up 0 bases and J gave up 5 bases; unmatched junction bases: 2. Here the CDR3 reads CASSLEGGNNEQFF. For the CDR3, the DNA is TGCGCCAGCAGCTTGGAGGGAGGGAACAATGAGCAGTTCTTC.

V usage is TRBV28 and J usage is TRBJ2-5; 7 bases are shared with TRBD1. The V and J ends lost 5 bases and 4 bases, in that order; junction bases with no gene match: 4. This CDR3 is built from 13 residues. Per the germline V gene, CDR1 is MDHEN and CDR2 is SYDVKM. The CDR3 loop reads CASSDRVPETQYF. The CDR3 DNA is TGTGCCAGCAGTGACAGGGTCCCAGAGACCCAGTACTTC.

This clonotype was found a few times. The chain couples TRBV5-5 to TRBJ2-1; 13 positions match TRBD2. With 4 bases clipped from V and 9 bases from J, the junction kept 10 bases outside the gene matches. The germline gives CDR1 SGHKS, CDR2 YYEKEE (reference sequence). This CDR3 region has 16 residues. The DNA of the CDR3 is TGTGCCAGCAGCACCATTACTAGCGGGAGGGAAGGTGAGCAGTTCTTC. Encoded protein: CASSTITSGREGEQFF.

The V gene is TRBV20-1, the J gene TRBJ2-5; 8 bases line up with TRBD1. Germline loops: CDR1 DFQATT, CDR2 SNEGSKA (reference sequence). The junction had 7 bases not matched to a gene; V was cut back by 6 bases and J by 4 bases. The CDR3 is 13 amino acids. The CDR3: CSALGQGRETQYF. The CDR3 DNA reads TGCAGTGCCCTAGGACAGGGACGAGAGACCCAGTACTTC.